Below, 20 T cell receptor beta chains from the same sample are listed, as sequenced in a study of spatial heterogeneity in lung cancer. Indicated time point: sample taken at primary tumor resection. TCRdb re-analysed the 5' RACE reads in MiXCR, keeping a single row per CDR3 protein. The repertoire holds 20,000 to 25,000 distinct CDR3 sequences, with approximately 4.6% as singletons. Sample: PBMCs, taken at surgery. The receptors shown here come from a male donor with early-stage non-small cell lung cancer.

Ten or more counts support this clonotype. The chain employs TRBV24-1 and TRBJ2-2; D might be TRBD1 (6 bases). The CDR3 loop spans 16 amino acids. CDR1 is KGHDR and CDR2 is SFDVKD in the germline V gene. The ends were cut back, 4 bases at V and 5 bases at J, with 16 bases in the middle. The CDR3 DNA sequence: TGTGCCACCAGTGACCTCGCCACAGGGACGACCGGGGAGCTGTTTTTT. Translated: CATSDLATGTTGELFF.

V and J are TRBV12-3 or TRBV12-4 and TRBJ2-7; TRBD2 is a possible D gene (5 bases). CDR3 size: 12 residues. V lost 3 bases and J lost 4, with 7 bases in between. The CDR3 loop reads CASSFREYEQYF. CDR3 nucleotide sequence: TGTGCCAGCAGTTTTCGGGAATACGAGCAGTACTTC.

This clonotype was observed many times. The chain is built from TRBV10-3 and TRBJ1-5; D gene ambiguous. The V end lost 5 bases, the J end lost 6 bases, and 11 bases lay between the germline ends. Germline CDR1 and CDR2: ENHRY and SYGVKD. The CDR3 length is 13 residues. CDR3 nucleotide sequence: TGTGCCATCAGTAAGGGTTGGGGTCAGCCCCAGCATTTT. This encodes CAISKGWGQPQHF.

The sample holds many counts of this clonotype. This sequence joins TRBV7-9 and TRBJ2-7, with no clear D. The length of the CDR3 is 12 residues. V was clipped by 8 bases and J by 0 bases, with 8 bases between them. Germline lookup yields CDR1 SEHNR and CDR2 FQNEAQ (reference sequence). The CDR3, as DNA: TGTGCCAGCGCTACGGACTCCTACGAGCAGTACTTC. Its translation: CASATDSYEQYF.

This clonotype has at least ten counts. The rearrangement links TRBV29-1 to TRBJ1-2, with D uncertain. The germline V gene encodes CDR1 SQVTM and CDR2 ANQGSEA. The CDR3 runs to 12 residues. V gave up 2 bases and J gave up 7 bases, with 11 bases separating them. The CDR3 spells CSVEYTSVGYTF. DNA for the CDR3: TGCAGCGTTGAATACACGTCGGTTGGCTACACCTTC.

This clonotype occurred many times. The chain is built from TRBV10-2 and TRBJ1-5, with a tentative D call TRBD1 (5 bases). Germline CDR1 WSHSY, CDR2 SAAADI. V was trimmed by 5 bases and J by 2 bases, leaving 10 bases between them. The CDR3 consists of 14 residues. The CDR3 nucleotides are TGCGCCAGCAGTATGGGGGGTGGCAATCAGCCCCAGCATTTT. It is translated as CASSMGGGNQPQHF.

V usage is TRBV7-2 and J usage is TRBJ2-5, with unresolved D. Germline loops: CDR1 SGHTA, CDR2 FQGNSA. The CDR3 loop spans 11 amino acids. V was shortened by 8 bases and J by 5 bases, with 9 bases between the two germline ends. CDR3 amino acids: CASRQWETQYF. CDR3 coding DNA: TGTGCCAGCCGTCAATGGGAGACCCAGTACTTC.

By share, this clonotype counts as medium-sized (0.01 to 0.1%). The V gene is TRBV11-3, the J gene TRBJ2-5; the match to TRBD2 covers 12 bases. J lost 2 bases, V lost 5 bases, and 6 bases had no gene match. Germline-derived CDR1 and CDR2 are SGHNT and YENEEA. CDR3 length: 16 residues. This CDR3 is CASSPGTSGSQETQYF. In DNA, the CDR3 is TGTGCCAGCAGCCCAGGGACTAGCGGGTCTCAAGAGACCCAGTACTTC.

The sample holds a few counts of this clonotype. The chain links TRBV20-1 to TRBJ1-6; 8 bases are shared with TRBD1. CDR1 DFQATT and CDR2 SNEGSKA come from the germline V gene (reference sequence). The V segment lost 3 bases and the J segment 4 bases; nucleotides outside the gene matches: 5. The CDR3 has 15 residues. CDR3 sequence (DNA): TGCAGTGCTAGCCGGACAGGGTGGTATAATTCACCCCTCCACTTT. It codes for CSASRTGWYNSPLHF.

This clonotype was detected many times. The V and J genes are TRBV6-2 or TRBV6-3 and TRBJ2-4, with 11 bases matching TRBD2. This CDR3 region has 16 residues. V lost 6 bases, J lost 3 bases, and 7 bases stayed unmatched. CDR1 is MNHEY and CDR2 is SVGEGT in the germline V gene. The CDR3 region has the DNA TGTGCCAGCAGAACACTAGCGGGAGAGGTCAAAAACATTCAGTACTTC. This sequence encodes CASRTLAGEVKNIQYF.

This clonotype showed up many times. The chain couples TRBV5-1 to TRBJ2-1; D is unresolved. The germline V gene encodes CDR1 SGHRS and CDR2 YFSETQ. V was clipped by 4 bases and J by 4 bases, with 15 bases between them. The length of the CDR3 is 15 residues. Here the CDR3 DNA reads TGCGCCAGCAGCCCCGGGTGGGAAGGGTACAATGAGCAGTTCTTC. It codes for CASSPGWEGYNEQFF. Using reference TRBV5-1 and TRBJ2-1 for the parts outside the CDR3, the full variable domain is KAGVTQTPRYLIKTRGQQVTLSCSPISGHRSVSWYQQTPGQGLQFLFEYFSETQRNKGNFPGRFSGRQFSNSRSEMNVSTLELGDSALYLCASSPGWEGYNEQFFGPGTRLTVL.

This clonotype has at least ten counts. This chain links TRBV19 with TRBJ1-5, with D perhaps matching TRBD1 (5 bases). V lost 3 bases and J 4 bases, leaving 13 bases between the germline ends. The CDR3 runs to 15 residues. Germline V gives CDR1 LNHDA, CDR2 SQIVND (reference sequence). The CDR3 bases are TGTGCCAGTAGTATGTCCCGGGGGGAGAATCAGCCCCAGCATTTT. Protein sequence: CASSMSRGENQPQHF.

This clonotype has a count of ten or more. This sequence joins TRBV11-2 and TRBJ1-3; D remains unclear. Germline V gene lookup returns CDR1 SGHAT and CDR2 FQNNGV. V was cut by 1 base and J by 3 bases, with 10 bases left in between. This CDR3 is built from 15 residues. Here the CDR3 reads CASSLGLGNGNTIYF. CDR3 sequence (DNA): TGTGCCAGCAGCTTAGGTTTGGGGAATGGAAACACCATATATTTT.

The table lists this clonotype with many counts. The genes are TRBV4-1 and TRBJ1-3; D not resolved. V lost 4 bases and J lost 4, with 23 bases in between. From germline, CDR1 is MGHRA and CDR2 YSYEKL. The length of the CDR3 is 18 residues. CDR3: CASSPDPLGGRRGNTIYF. CDR3 bases: TGCGCCAGCAGCCCAGACCCACTTGGAGGCAGGCGGGGAAACACCATATATTTT.

This clonotype has a count of ten or more. J is TRBJ2-1 and V is TRBV5-1, with 13 bases matching TRBD2. With V trimmed by 4 bases and J by 5 bases, 6 bases remained unmatched. Germline-derived CDR1 and CDR2 are SGHRS and YFSETQ. The CDR3 length is 16 residues. The CDR3 sequence: CASSLTSGRPHNEQFF. As DNA, the CDR3 is TGCGCCAGCAGCCTGACTAGCGGGAGGCCTCACAATGAGCAGTTCTTC.

This chain uses TRBV20-1 with TRBJ2-1; 7 bases match TRBD2. The CDR3 length is 16 residues. Germline lookup yields CDR1 DFQATT and CDR2 SNEGSKA (reference sequence). J gave up 5 bases and V 4 bases, and 14 bases lay outside the gene matches. The CDR3 DNA is TGCAGTGCTACCAGAATGACTAGCCGTTCAAACAATGAGCAGTTCTTC. This encodes CSATRMTSRSNNEQFF.

With respect to this clonotype: Possible read error: a much larger clone is one base away. V and J are TRBV6-2 or TRBV6-3 and TRBJ1-2; D unresolved. Germline V gene lookup returns CDR1 MNHEY and CDR2 SVGEGT. The CDR3 has 15 amino acids. V dropped 1 base and J dropped 4 bases, with 13 bases sitting between them. The CDR3 sequence is CASSYLTPGGYGYTF. CDR3 nucleotide sequence: TGTGCCAGCAGTTACTTGACCCCGGGTGGCTATGGCTACACCTTC.

At least ten counts were recorded for this clonotype. J is TRBJ1-4 and V is TRBV6-4; D remains unclear. V lost 6 bases, J lost 5 bases, and 22 bases lay in between. Germline V lookup: CDR1 MRHNA, CDR2 SNTAGT. CDR3 length: 17 amino acids. CDR3 bases: TGTGCCAGCAGCTTACGGGCCAGACCAAATCTAAATGAAAAACTGTTTTTT. Protein: CASSLRARPNLNEKLFF.

This clonotype was counted a few times. This rearrangement joins TRBV15 to TRBJ1-3, with D unclear. The length of the CDR3 is 13 residues. V was shortened by 6 bases and J by 2 bases, with 8 bases between the two germline ends. Germline loops: CDR1 LNHNV, CDR2 YYDKDF (reference sequence). CDR3 region: CATRGATGNTIYF. The CDR3 DNA is TGTGCCACCAGGGGAGCGACTGGAAACACCATATATTTT.

This clonotype was seen ten or more times. The gene calls are TRBV27 and TRBJ2-4; perhaps TRBD1 as D (6 bases). Germline V gives CDR1 MNHEY, CDR2 SMNVEV (reference sequence). Trimming removed 6 bases from V and 8 bases from J, with 17 bases in between. The CDR3 extends over 14 amino acids. The CDR3 region has the DNA TGTGCCAGCAGCCACTGGGGGCCTCAGGACATTCAGTACTTC. As protein: CASSHWGPQDIQYF.